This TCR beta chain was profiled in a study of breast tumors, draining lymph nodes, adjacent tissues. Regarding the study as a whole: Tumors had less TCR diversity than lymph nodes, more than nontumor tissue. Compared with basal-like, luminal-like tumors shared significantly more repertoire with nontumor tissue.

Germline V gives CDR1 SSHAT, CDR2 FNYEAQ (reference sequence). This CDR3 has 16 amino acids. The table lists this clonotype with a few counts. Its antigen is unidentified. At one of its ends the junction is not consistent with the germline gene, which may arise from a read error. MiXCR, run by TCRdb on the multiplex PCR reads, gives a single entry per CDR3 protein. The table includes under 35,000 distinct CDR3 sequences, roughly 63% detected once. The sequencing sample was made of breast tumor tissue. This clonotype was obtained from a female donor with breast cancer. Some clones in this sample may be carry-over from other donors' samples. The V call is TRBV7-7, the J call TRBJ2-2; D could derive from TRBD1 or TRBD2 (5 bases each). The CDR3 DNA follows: TGTGCTAGCAGCTTAGATCGAGGGGCGCGGACCGGGGAGCTGTTTTTT. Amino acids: CASSLDRGARTGELFF.